The 26 T cell receptor beta chains below were found in one sample sequenced in a study of T cell changes during pregnancy in multiple sclerosis. The repertoire was sequenced with immunoSEQ multiplex PCR; TCRdb's copy has only in-frame clones and lacks some. Here the sample spans approximately 110,000 clones, roughly 92% being singletons. Sequences were derived from peripheral blood, sampled in the third trimester of pregnancy. The source of these receptors is a female donor with multiple sclerosis, enrolled in a pregnancy study.

The V gene is TRBV6-4, the J gene TRBJ1-1; TRBD1 is a possible D gene (5 bases). CDR3 length equals 13 residues. Trimming pared 6 bases from V and 3 bases from J, leaving 11 bases between. Germline lookup yields CDR1 MRHNA and CDR2 SNTAGT. The chain's CDR3 is CASRGRGDTEAFF. CDR3 nucleotides: TGTGCCAGCAGGGGAAGGGGTGACACTGAAGCTTTCTTT.

The chain couples TRBV5-1 to TRBJ1-5, with D uncertain. The CDR3 is 15 amino acids. V gave up 4 bases and J gave up 7 bases, with 18 bases separating them. Germline-derived CDR1 and CDR2 are SGHRS and YFSETQ. CDR3 protein: CASSARDFEGQPQHF. The CDR3 DNA follows: TGCGCCAGCAGCGCGCGGGATTTCGAGGGACAGCCCCAGCATTTT.

The gene calls are TRBV2 and TRBJ2-2, with TRBD1 matching over 10 bases. Losses at the gene ends were 1 base for V and 8 bases for J; bases not matched to a gene: 7. The CDR3 contains 16 residues. The germline CDR1 and CDR2 sequences are SNHLY and FYNNEI. The CDR3 reads CASSEGQGALGGELFF. DNA of the CDR3: TGTGCCAGCAGTGAAGGACAGGGGGCCTTGGGGGGGGAGCTGTTTTTT. The full variable domain, in which reference TRBV2 and TRBJ2-2 provide the parts outside the CDR3, is EPEVTQTPSHQVTQMGQEVILRCVPISNHLYFYWYRQILGQKVEFLVSFYNNEISEKSEIFDDQFSVERPDGSNFTLKIRSTKLEDSAMYFCASSEGQGALGGELFFGEGSRLTVL.

The rearrangement links TRBV7-9 to TRBJ2-2, with D possibly matching TRBD2 (5 bases). The germline V gene has CDR1 SEHNR and CDR2 FQNEAQ (reference sequence). The V and J ends lost 4 bases and 6 bases respectively, with 15 bases between them. The CDR3 runs 15 residues. CDR3 protein: CASSSTGWAAGELFF. The CDR3 DNA reads as TGTGCCAGCAGCTCGACGGGGTGGGCCGCCGGGGAGCTGTTTTTT.

The J gene is TRBJ2-5, the V gene TRBV5-1; 11 nucleotides line up with TRBD2. The V and J ends lost 2 bases and 4 bases, in that order; junction bases with no gene match: 4. Germline CDR1 is SGHRS and CDR2 is YFSETQ. This CDR3 is 15 amino acids long. As DNA, the CDR3 is TGCGCCAGCAGCTTAAATCTAGCGGGAGGAGAGACCCAGTACTTC. It encodes CASSLNLAGGETQYF.

CDR3 loop: CASSRGGGYGYTF. The CDR3 nucleotides are TGTGCCAGCAGCAGAGGGGGGGGCTATGGCTACACCTTC. V and J are TRBV28 and TRBJ1-2; D perhaps matches TRBD1 (6 bases). Looked up from germline, CDR1 is MDHEN and CDR2 is SYDVKM. Between the trimmed V and J ends, which lost 6 bases and 4 bases, there was a span of 12 bases. The CDR3 covers 13 residues.

This chain joins TRBV27 and TRBJ2-6; D is possibly TRBD2 (5 bases). This CDR3 is built from 16 residues. V lost 2 bases and J 3 bases, leaving 11 bases between the germline ends. Germline CDR1 and CDR2: MNHEY and SMNVEV (reference sequence). CDR3 DNA: TGTGCCAGCAGTTTACGTGGAGGTCGTGGGGCCAACGTCCTGACTTTC. It is translated as CASSLRGGRGANVLTF.

The chain uses TRBV2 and TRBJ2-5; tentatively, D is TRBD2 (6 bases). Trimming left V 7 bases short and J 5 bases short, with 17 bases between. The CDR3 totals 14 residues. CDR1 and CDR2 (germline): SNHLY, FYNNEI. The CDR3 here is CASIPGVYRETQYF. For the CDR3, the DNA is TGTGCCAGCATCCCGGGAGTATACCGGGAGACCCAGTACTTC.

V and J are TRBV30 and TRBJ2-1, with a tentative D call TRBD2 (5 bases). The CDR3 is 13 residues long. The V gene's germline CDR1 is GTSNPN and CDR2 SVGIG (reference sequence). V was shortened by 5 bases and J by 10 bases, with 18 bases between the two germline ends. CDR3: CAWATSMNGEQFF. For the CDR3, the DNA is TGTGCCTGGGCAACTAGTATGAACGGGGAGCAGTTCTTC.

This chain links TRBV11-2 with TRBJ2-7; 9 bases agree with TRBD2. Trimming removed 1 base from V and 3 bases from J; junction bases left unmatched: 7. The CDR3 totals 16 residues. Looked up from germline, CDR1 is SGHAT and CDR2 is FQNNGV. CDR3 sequence: CASSLATSGFLYEQYF. CDR3 DNA: TGTGCCAGCAGCTTAGCAACTAGCGGGTTCCTCTACGAGCAGTACTTC.

The chain carries TRBV7-3 and TRBJ1-1; D is possibly TRBD1 (5 bases). CDR3 length: 14 amino acids. CDR1 and CDR2 (germline): SGHTA, FQGTGA. Trimming cost V 2 bases and J 8 bases, with 15 bases left between them. CDR3 amino acids: CASSLEGAGREAFF. CDR3 DNA sequence: TGTGCCAGCAGCTTAGAAGGGGCCGGACGGGAAGCTTTCTTT.

J is TRBJ2-7 and V is TRBV5-1, with TRBD2 identical over 10 bases. V shed 4 bases and J 3 bases; nucleotides not matched to a gene: 7. In germline, CDR1 is SGHRS, CDR2 YFSETQ. This CDR3 has 15 amino acids. CDR3 sequence reads: CASSHYTSGIYEQYF. The CDR3 nucleotides are TGCGCCAGCAGCCATTATACTAGCGGGATCTACGAGCAGTACTTC.

As regards this clone: Germline and junction disagree at one end, which may indicate a read error. The rearrangement joins TRBV7-2 to TRBJ2-3; 16 bases are shared with TRBD2. This CDR3 comprises 19 residues. Germline CDR1 is SGHTA and CDR2 is FQGNSA. The CDR3 region is CASTLLGLAGGTSTDTQYF. CDR3 in DNA: TGTGCCAGCACCTTACTGGGACTAGCGGGGGGGACTAGCACAGATACGCAGTATTTT. Filled out from reference TRBV7-2 and TRBJ2-3, the complete variable domain reads GAGVSQSPSNKVTEKGKDVELRCDPISGHTALYWYRQSLGQGLEFLIYFQGNSAPDKSGLPSDRFSAERTGGSVSTLTIQRTQQEDSAVYLCASTLLGLAGGTSTDTQYFGPGTRLTVL.

CDR3 coding DNA: TGTGCCACCAGCAGAGACCGTTCATTAGGACAACAAGCTTTCTTT. It is translated as CATSRDRSLGQQAFF. The chain employs TRBV15 and TRBJ1-1, with D perhaps TRBD1 (5 bases). The CDR3 consists of 15 residues. CDR1 and CDR2 from the germline V gene are LNHNV and YYDKDF (reference sequence). V gave up 0 bases and J gave up 9 bases, with 17 bases separating them.

This rearrangement joins TRBV5-5 to TRBJ2-7; no firm D call. The CDR3 length is 13 residues. Trimming took off 6 bases at V and 4 bases at J, with 14 bases between the two ends. Germline-derived CDR1 and CDR2 are SGHKS and YYEKEE (reference sequence). The CDR3 DNA sequence: TGTGCCAGCATCGCGGCTTACGGTTACGAGCAGTACTTC. Translation: CASIAAYGYEQYF.

CDR3 bases: TGTGCCACCAGCAGATCGGGGGGCTCCTACGAGCAGTACTTC. Amino acids: CATSRSGGSYEQYF. The J gene is TRBJ2-7, the V gene TRBV15; 7 bases match TRBD2. The CDR3 has 14 amino acids. Looked up from germline, CDR1 is LNHNV and CDR2 is YYDKDF (reference sequence). The V segment lost 2 bases and the J segment 0 bases; nucleotides outside the gene matches: 1.

The V gene is TRBV7-8, the J gene TRBJ2-7; 7 bases align to TRBD1. The CDR3 length is 15 residues. V gave up 0 bases and J gave up 4 bases; unmatched junction bases: 6. The V gene's germline CDR1 is SGHVS and CDR2 FQNEAQ. This CDR3 is CASSLASRQGYEQYF. CDR3 DNA: TGTGCCAGCAGCTTAGCGTCGAGACAGGGATACGAGCAGTACTTC. Full variable domain (missing parts from reference TRBV7-8 and TRBJ2-7): GAGVSQSPRYKVAKRGQDVALRCDPISGHVSLFWYQQALGQGPEFLTYFQNEAQLDKSGLPSDRFFAERPEGSVSTLKIQRTQQEDSAVYLCASSLASRQGYEQYFGPGTRLTVT.

The rearrangement joins TRBV7-6 to TRBJ2-5, with 10 bases matching TRBD2. From germline, CDR1 is SGHVS and CDR2 FNYEAQ. V was pared by 0 bases and J by 2 bases, with 21 bases of the junction left unmatched. This CDR3 spans 22 amino acids. CDR3 residues: CASSLAPFFGQTAGGIQETQYF. In nucleotides, the CDR3 is TGTGCCAGCAGCTTAGCGCCGTTTTTCGGACAGACAGCGGGAGGGATTCAAGAGACCCAGTACTTC.

The chain couples TRBV18 to TRBJ2-1, with TRBD2 matching over 11 bases. The V gene's germline CDR1 is KGHSH and CDR2 LQKENI. There are 16 residues in the CDR3. The trim removed 2 bases at V and 5 bases at J, leaving 5 bases unmatched. The DNA for the CDR3 is TGTGCCAGCTCACCAACAACTAGCGGGGGTCACAATGAGCAGTTCTTC. It specifies CASSPTTSGGHNEQFF.

V and J are TRBV6-1 and TRBJ2-2; 7 positions match TRBD2. The junction had 10 bases not matched to a gene; V was cut back by 7 bases and J by 5 bases. CDR1 and CDR2 (germline): MNHNS, SASEGT. This CDR3 comprises 15 residues. CDR3 loop: CASTSAGVTTGELFF. The DNA for the CDR3 is TGTGCCAGCACATCGGCGGGAGTTACAACCGGGGAGCTGTTTTTT.

The chain employs TRBV7-8 and TRBJ1-5, with D tentatively TRBD1 (6 bases). CDR3 size: 16 residues. The germline V gene has CDR1 SGHVS and CDR2 FQNEAQ. With 5 bases removed from V and 0 bases from J, the gap between germline ends came to 14 bases. CDR3 nucleotides: TGTGCCAGCAGCCCACGACAGGACCATAGCAATCAGCCCCAGCATTTT. Translation: CASSPRQDHSNQPQHF.

The V and J genes are TRBV7-9 and TRBJ2-1; 7 positions match TRBD1. This CDR3 is built from 16 residues. V was clipped by 3 bases and J by 7 bases; unmatched bases: 12. Germline values: CDR1 SEHNR, CDR2 FQNEAQ (reference sequence). CDR3 loop: CASSLGLGTDSNEQFF. CDR3 coding DNA: TGTGCCAGCAGCTTGGGTCTCGGGACAGATTCAAATGAGCAGTTCTTC. The whole variable domain, remainder taken from reference TRBV7-9 and TRBJ2-1, is DTGVSQNPRHKITKRGQNVTFRCDPISEHNRLYWYRQTLGQGPEFLTYFQNEAQLEKSRLLSDRFSAERPKGSFSTLEIQRTEQGDSAMYLCASSLGLGTDSNEQFFGPGTRLTVL.

V is TRBV11-3 and J is TRBJ2-3; 8 nucleotides match TRBD1. V dropped 1 base and J dropped 2; count of bases not matched to a gene: 2. CDR3 length: 15 residues. CDR1 and CDR2 (germline): SGHNT, YENEEA. The CDR3 coding sequence is TGTGCCAGCAGCTTAGGCCAGGGGGCCACAGATACGCAGTATTTT. It codes for CASSLGQGATDTQYF.

The V gene is TRBV5-4, the J gene TRBJ1-5; 9 bases line up with TRBD1. This CDR3 has 13 residues. Unmatched junction bases numbered 3, after V lost 4 bases and J lost 7 bases. Looked up from germline, CDR1 is SGHNT and CDR2 is YYREEE (reference sequence). CDR3 DNA sequence: TGTGCCAGCAGCCTGGACAGGGGACAGCCCCAGCATTTT. Protein product: CASSLDRGQPQHF.

The chain is built from TRBV19 and TRBJ1-1, with D perhaps matching TRBD1 (6 bases). The CDR3 length is 13 residues. Germline CDR1 LNHDA, CDR2 SQIVND (reference sequence). Between the trimmed V and J ends, which lost 4 bases and 5 bases, there was a span of 11 bases. In DNA form, the CDR3 reads TGTGCCAGTAGTACCCCTACAGGGACTGAAGCTTTCTTT. This codes for CASSTPTGTEAFF.

The V and J genes are TRBV11-3 and TRBJ2-1, with 10 nucleotides matching TRBD1. This CDR3 contains 16 residues. The germline gives CDR1 SGHNT, CDR2 YENEEA. V gave up 3 bases and J gave up 6 bases; unmatched junction bases: 8. In nucleotides, the CDR3 is TGTGCCAGCAGCTTCTCCGGGACAGGGGCTCTCAATGAGCAGTTCTTC. It is translated as CASSFSGTGALNEQFF.